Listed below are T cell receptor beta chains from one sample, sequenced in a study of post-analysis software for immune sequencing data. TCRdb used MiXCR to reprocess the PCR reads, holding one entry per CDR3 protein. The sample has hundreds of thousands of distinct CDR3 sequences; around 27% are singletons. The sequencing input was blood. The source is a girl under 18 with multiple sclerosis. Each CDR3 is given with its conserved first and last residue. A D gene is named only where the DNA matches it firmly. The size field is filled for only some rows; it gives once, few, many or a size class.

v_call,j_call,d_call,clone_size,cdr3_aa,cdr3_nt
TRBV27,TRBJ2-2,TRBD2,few,CASSLSSGMGELFF,TGTGCCAGCAGCCTCTCTAGCGGGATGGGGGAGCTGTTTTTT
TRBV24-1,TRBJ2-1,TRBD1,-,CATEGQGALKNEQFF,TGTGCCACAGAGGGACAGGGGGCGCTGAAGAATGAGCAGTTCTTC
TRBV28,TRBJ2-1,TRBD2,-,CASPPAGENNEQFF,TGTGCCAGCCCCCCAGCGGGAGAAAACAATGAGCAGTTCTTC
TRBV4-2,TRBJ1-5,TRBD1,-,CASSQGDRDLNQPQHF,TGTGCCAGCAGCCAAGGGGACAGGGATCTCAATCAGCCCCAGCATTTT
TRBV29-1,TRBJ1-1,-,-,CSVVYGSRLNTEAFF,TGCAGCGTTGTTTATGGCTCCCGGCTGAACACTGAAGCTTTCTTT
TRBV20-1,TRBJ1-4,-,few,CSARDPLERKLFF,TGCAGTGCTAGAGATCCTCTTGAGAGAAAACTGTTTTTT
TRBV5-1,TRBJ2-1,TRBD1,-,CASSLNRGANEQFF,TGCGCCAGCAGCTTGAACAGGGGGGCCAATGAGCAGTTCTTC
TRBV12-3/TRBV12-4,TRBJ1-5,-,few,CASSLAGNSNQPQHF,TGTGCCAGCAGTTTGGCAGGAAATAGCAATCAGCCCCAGCATTTT
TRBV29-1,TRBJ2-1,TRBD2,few,CSVVSERGLTYNEQFF,TGCAGCGTTGTATCGGAGCGGGGGCTTACCTACAATGAGCAGTTCTTC
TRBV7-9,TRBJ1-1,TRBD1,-,CASSMSGTGGREAFF,TGTGCCAGCAGCATGTCCGGGACAGGGGGCCGAGAAGCTTTCTTT
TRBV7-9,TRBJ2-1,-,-,CAGYGRDNEQFF,TGTGCCGGGTATGGCAGGGACAATGAGCAGTTCTTC
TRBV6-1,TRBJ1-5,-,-,CASSQRAGPNNQPQHF,TGTGCCAGCAGTCAAAGGGCCGGACCCAATAATCAGCCCCAGCATTTT
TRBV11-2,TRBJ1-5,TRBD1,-,CASSLLARGDQPQHF,TGTGCCAGCAGCTTATTAGCCAGGGGGGATCAGCCCCAGCATTTT
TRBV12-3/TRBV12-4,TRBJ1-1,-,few,CASSLGTLGTEAFF,TGTGCCAGCAGTTTGGGGACCCTGGGCACTGAAGCTTTCTTT
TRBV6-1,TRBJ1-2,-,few,CASSERENYGYTF,TGTGCCAGCAGTGAAAGGGAGAACTATGGCTACACCTTC
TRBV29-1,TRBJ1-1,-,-,CSVVGELNTEAFF,TGCAGCGTTGTGGGCGAGCTGAACACTGAAGCTTTCTTT
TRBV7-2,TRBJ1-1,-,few,CASRTTGLNTEAFF,TGTGCCAGCAGAACGACAGGCCTGAACACTGAAGCTTTCTTT